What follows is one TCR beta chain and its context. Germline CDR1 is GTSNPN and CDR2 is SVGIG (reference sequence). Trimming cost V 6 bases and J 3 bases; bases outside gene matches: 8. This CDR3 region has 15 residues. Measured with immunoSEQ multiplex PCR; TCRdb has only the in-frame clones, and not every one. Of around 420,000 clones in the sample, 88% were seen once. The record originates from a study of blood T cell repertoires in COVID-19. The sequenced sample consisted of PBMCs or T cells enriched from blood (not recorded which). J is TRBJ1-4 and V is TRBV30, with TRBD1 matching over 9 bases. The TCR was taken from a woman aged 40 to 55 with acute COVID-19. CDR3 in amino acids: CACFIWDRANEKLFF. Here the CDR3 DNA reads TGTGCCTGTTTTATATGGGACAGGGCTAATGAAAAACTGTTTTTT. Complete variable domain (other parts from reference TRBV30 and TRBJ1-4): SQTIHQWPATLVQPVGSPLSLECTVEGTSNPNLYWYRQAAGRGLQLLFYSVGIGQISSEVPQNLSASRPQDRQFILSSKKLLLSDSGFYLCACFIWDRANEKLFFGSGTQLSVL.